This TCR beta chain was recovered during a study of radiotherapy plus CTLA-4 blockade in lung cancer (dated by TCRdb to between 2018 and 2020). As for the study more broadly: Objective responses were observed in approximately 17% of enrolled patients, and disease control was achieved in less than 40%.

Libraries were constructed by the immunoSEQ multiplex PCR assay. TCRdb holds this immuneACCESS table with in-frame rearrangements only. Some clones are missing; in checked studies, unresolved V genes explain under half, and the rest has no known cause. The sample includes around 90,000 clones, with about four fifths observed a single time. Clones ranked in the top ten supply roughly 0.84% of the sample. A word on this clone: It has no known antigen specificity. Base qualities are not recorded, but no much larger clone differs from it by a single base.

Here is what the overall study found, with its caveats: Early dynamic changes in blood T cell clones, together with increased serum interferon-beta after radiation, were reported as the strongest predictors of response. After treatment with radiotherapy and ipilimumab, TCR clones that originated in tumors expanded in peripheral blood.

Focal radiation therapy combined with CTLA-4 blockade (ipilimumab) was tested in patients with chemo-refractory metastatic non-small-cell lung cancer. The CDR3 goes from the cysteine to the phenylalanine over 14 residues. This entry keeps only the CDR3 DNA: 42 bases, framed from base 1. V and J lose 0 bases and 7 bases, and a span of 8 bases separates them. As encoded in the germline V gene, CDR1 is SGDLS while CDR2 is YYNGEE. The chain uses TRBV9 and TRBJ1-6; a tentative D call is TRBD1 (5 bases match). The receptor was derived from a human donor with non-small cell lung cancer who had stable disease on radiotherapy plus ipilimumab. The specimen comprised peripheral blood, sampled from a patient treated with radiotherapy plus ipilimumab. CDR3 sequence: CASSVAQENSPLHF. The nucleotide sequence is TGTGCCAGCAGCGTAGCACAGGAGAATTCACCCCTCCACTTT.